This T cell receptor (beta chain) was captured in a study of blood T cell repertoires in COVID-19. Overall study context: From the United States, Italy and Spain came samples of acute and convalescent COVID-19. Nucleic acid was either cDNA or gDNA, and it came from T cells, B-cell-depleted T cells, or PBMCs.

Authors' data handling: Reference gene primer amplification gave nucleated cell count estimates. The method was immunoSEQ multiplex PCR; TCRdb's version includes in-frame clones alone and lacks a portion of them. The DNA gave D and trimming, while V, J and clone size come from that table. The sample has around 200,000 clones, 83% seen once. The sequencing sample was made of peripheral blood. The source of this sequence is a woman in her forties with active or convalescent COVID-19.

The CDR3 is CASSPRTVGGRTEAFF. For the CDR3, the DNA is TGTGCCAGCAGCCCCCGGACGGTAGGGGGACGGACTGAAGCTTTCTTT. The chain couples TRBV5-4 to TRBJ1-1; a possible D gene is TRBD1 (6 bases). V lost 4 bases and J 5 bases, leaving 21 bases between the germline ends. This CDR3 is built from 16 residues. Germline CDR1 reads SGHNT; CDR2 reads YYREEE (reference sequence).